Following are 28 T cell receptor beta chains from one sample sequenced in a study of T cell responses to AZD1222 COVID-19 vaccine (dated by TCRdb to the early 2020s). What the time point label conveys for this sample: baseline before first vaccination. The method behind the library was the immunoSEQ multiplex PCR assay. TCRdb took this table from immuneACCESS and kept in-frame rearrangements with V and J called. Such tables lack part of the clones; where checked against another copy, unresolved V genes explain under half of the gap, and the rest is unexplained. For this sample the table gives 100,000 to 150,000 clones, of which 87% were detected only once. 1.2% of the sample is in the top ten clones. This sample comprised peripheral blood, obtained on day 0 of AZD1222 vaccination. The receptors were sampled from an adult in good health.

The rearrangement links TRBV27 to TRBJ2-1, with D hard to call. There are 14 residues in the CDR3. The V gene's germline CDR1 is MNHEY and CDR2 SMNVEV (reference sequence). The V and J ends lost 6 bases and 5 bases respectively, with 14 bases between them. CDR3 amino acids: CASRENPLNNEQFF. CDR3 in DNA: TGTGCCAGCAGAGAGAACCCACTAAACAATGAGCAGTTCTTC.

The chain is built from TRBV6-1 and TRBJ2-3, with 9 bases identical to TRBD2. The ends lost 2 bases at V and 6 bases at J; junction bases unmatched: 9. Per germline, CDR1 MNHNS and CDR2 SASEGT. CDR3 length equals 16 residues. In DNA, the CDR3 is TGTGCCAGCAGTGAATCCCCGGCGGGGGGGCCCGATACGCAGTATTTT. Encoded protein: CASSESPAGGPDTQYF.

The chain links TRBV2 to TRBJ2-7; a weak D match, TRBD1 (6 bases). CDR1 and CDR2 (germline): SNHLY, FYNNEI. The CDR3 spans 15 residues. Trimming took off 4 bases at V and 6 bases at J, with 19 bases between the two ends. The CDR3 is CASSADGTLGSEQYF. The CDR3 DNA reads TGTGCCAGCAGTGCAGACGGGACATTAGGCTCCGAGCAGTACTTC.

The genes are TRBV5-6 and TRBJ2-3, with D unclear. The CDR3 length is 17 residues. The V end lost 4 bases, the J end lost 3 bases, and 21 bases lay between the germline ends. Germline loops: CDR1 SGHDT, CDR2 YYEEEE. CDR3 DNA sequence: TGTGCCAGCAGCCGCCAACGCCTTAGCTCGTGGACAGATACGCAGTATTTT. Encoded protein: CASSRQRLSSWTDTQYF.

This sequence joins TRBV12-3 or TRBV12-4 and TRBJ1-4; TRBD1 might be the D (6 bases). V lost 8 bases to trimming and J lost 7 bases, with 14 bases between them. This CDR3 contains 13 residues. CDR3 residues: CASSREGVEKLFF. The CDR3 bases are TGTGCCAGCTCCAGGGAGGGGGTTGAAAAACTGTTTTTT.

V gene TRBV7-9 combines with J gene TRBJ1-2; no firm D call. This CDR3 comprises 13 residues. V was trimmed by 3 bases and J by 8 bases, leaving 13 bases between them. Germline-derived CDR1 and CDR2 are SEHNR and FQNEAQ (reference sequence). The chain's CDR3 is CASSFQAMEGYTF. The CDR3 region has the DNA TGTGCCAGCAGCTTTCAGGCGATGGAAGGCTACACCTTC.

Only one count was recorded for this clone. This chain uses TRBV3-1 (or the pseudogene TRBV3-2) with TRBJ2-2; tentative D call: TRBD1 (6 bases). This CDR3 contains 16 residues. Between the trimmed V and J ends, which lost 4 bases and 6 bases, there was a span of 18 bases. Germline assignment: CDR1 LGHDT and CDR2 YNNKEL (reference sequence). The CDR3 DNA sequence: TGTGCCAGCAGCCTTACAGGGTCGATTGGCGCCGGGGAGCTGTTTTTT. The encoded protein is CASSLTGSIGAGELFF.

The V and J genes are TRBV11-3 and TRBJ2-7; TRBD2 might be the D (6 bases). V was shortened by 1 base and J by 7 bases, with 11 bases between the two germline ends. The CDR3 spans 13 residues. Germline V CDR1 and CDR2: SGHNT, YENEEA. The CDR3 DNA sequence: TGTGCCAGCAGCTTAGTGTCGGGGGTGGAGCAGTACTTC. This encodes CASSLVSGVEQYF.

V usage is TRBV7-2 and J usage is TRBJ2-2; tentatively, D is TRBD1 (6 bases). Trimming shortened V by 5 bases and J by 4 bases, and 14 bases separated the two germline ends. Germline CDR1 and CDR2: SGHTA and FQGNSA. This CDR3 spans 15 amino acids. CDR3 residues: CASSKSQGTTGELFF. The CDR3 DNA sequence: TGTGCCAGCAGCAAATCGCAGGGGACCACCGGGGAGCTGTTTTTT.

The chain employs TRBV5-4 and TRBJ1-2, with D possibly being TRBD1 (6 bases). Per germline, CDR1 SGHNT and CDR2 YYREEE (reference sequence). Trimming took 4 bases from V and 5 from J, leaving 15 bases between them. The CDR3 length is 14 residues. CDR3: CASSVGGLGYGYTF. The CDR3 coding sequence is TGTGCCAGCAGCGTAGGGGGGCTAGGATATGGCTACACCTTC.

The V and J genes are TRBV7-9 and TRBJ2-7; 7 nucleotides line up with TRBD1. The CDR3 extends over 13 amino acids. The V gene's germline CDR1 is SEHNR and CDR2 FQNEAQ (reference sequence). V was pared by 5 bases and J by 3 bases, with 4 bases of the junction left unmatched. The CDR3 nucleotides are TGTGCCAGCAGCCCGGGACAGCACTACGAGCAGTACTTC. As protein: CASSPGQHYEQYF.

The chain is built from TRBV2 and TRBJ2-7, with a weak D call TRBD1 (6 bases). CDR1 SNHLY and CDR2 FYNNEI come from the germline V gene. The CDR3 runs to 13 residues. V lost 7 bases and J 3 bases, leaving 13 bases between the germline ends. The CDR3 DNA reads as TGTGCCAGCAATCGACAGGTCATCTACGAGCAGTACTTC. Translated, it gives CASNRQVIYEQYF.

This sequence joins TRBV11-3 and TRBJ2-1; D is ambiguous. The CDR3 length is 13 residues. Germline V gene lookup returns CDR1 SGHNT and CDR2 YENEEA. Trimming stripped 5 bases from V and 3 bases from J, with 8 bases between. This CDR3 reads CASSQVGYNEQFF. As DNA, the CDR3 is TGTGCCAGCAGCCAAGTAGGCTACAATGAGCAGTTCTTC.

V gene TRBV27 combines with J gene TRBJ2-3; 8 bases fit TRBD2. Germline-derived CDR1 and CDR2 are MNHEY and SMNVEV (reference sequence). CDR3 length: 14 residues. V gave up 3 bases and J gave up 4 bases; unmatched junction bases: 3. The CDR3 DNA is TGTGCCAGCAGTTTGGCGGGGGGCGCAGATACGCAGTATTTT. It is translated as CASSLAGGADTQYF.

The V and J genes are TRBV7-9 and TRBJ1-6; perhaps TRBD1 as D (5 bases). The CDR3 spans 14 residues. Per germline, CDR1 SEHNR and CDR2 FQNEAQ (reference sequence). The ends were cut back, 1 base at V and 9 bases at J, with 10 bases in the middle. CDR3 sequence: CASSLGQGGSPLHF. The CDR3 DNA is TGTGCCAGCAGCTTAGGGCAGGGTGGTTCACCCCTCCACTTT.

The chain recombines TRBV2 with TRBJ2-5, with D uncertain. Per the germline V gene, CDR1 is SNHLY and CDR2 is FYNNEI. There are 14 residues in the CDR3. The V end was cut by 8 bases, the J end by 5 bases, with 18 bases between. Written as DNA, the CDR3 is TGTGCCAGCGGTCCTGGGCTAGTAGGGGAGACCCAGTACTTC. It codes for CASGPGLVGETQYF.

V usage is TRBV4-1 and J usage is TRBJ2-7; 8 bases are shared with TRBD1. The CDR3 covers 17 residues. Per germline, CDR1 MGHRA and CDR2 YSYEKL. V was clipped by 0 bases and J by 5 bases; unmatched bases: 12. CDR3 DNA: TGCGCCAGCAGCCAAGAAGTGGGGGTGGCAGGGGGCAACGAGCAGTACTTC. It specifies CASSQEVGVAGGNEQYF.

This clone has just one count. The rearrangement links TRBV18 to TRBJ1-2; perhaps TRBD1 as D (6 bases). The germline V and J ends were trimmed by 3 bases and 0 bases, with 11 bases remaining between them. CDR3 size: 15 residues. The germline V gene has CDR1 KGHSH and CDR2 LQKENI. CDR3 in amino acids: CASSPGGRANYGYTF. CDR3 in DNA: TGTGCCAGCTCACCCGGGGGCCGGGCTAACTATGGCTACACCTTC.

This clone was recorded only once. The rearrangement links TRBV7-9 to TRBJ1-1, with no clear D. The CDR3 has 15 residues. CDR1 and CDR2 from the germline V gene are SEHNR and FQNEAQ (reference sequence). V lost 2 bases to trimming and J lost 9 bases, with 19 bases between them. The CDR3 coding sequence is TGTGCCAGCAGCTTATTGATCGGAGTAGCACACCAAGCTTTCTTT. Encoded protein: CASSLLIGVAHQAFF.

The chain has TRBV6-4 and TRBJ2-5; D call uncertain. This CDR3 comprises 13 residues. Germline assignment: CDR1 MRHNA and CDR2 SNTAGT. The V end was cut by 0 bases, the J end by 3 bases, with 5 bases between. The CDR3 DNA reads as TGTGCCAGCAGTGACTCCTTGAAAGAGACCCAGTACTTC. Residues: CASSDSLKETQYF.

CDR3 nucleotide sequence: TGCGCCAGCAGCCAACCTGGACAGGGGCAGGTAGCTTTCTTT. Its protein is CASSQPGQGQVAFF. This chain uses TRBV4-1 with TRBJ1-1; TRBD1 matches at 9 bases. This CDR3 spans 14 amino acids. Germline CDR1 and CDR2: MGHRA and YSYEKL. J gave up 10 bases and V 2 bases, and 8 bases lay outside the gene matches.

V and J are TRBV3-1 (or the pseudogene TRBV3-2) and TRBJ2-3; D might be TRBD1 (5 bases). The CDR3 sequence is 12 residues long. With 4 bases removed from V and 7 bases from J, the gap between germline ends came to 9 bases. Germline-derived CDR1 and CDR2 are LGHDT and YNNKEL (reference sequence). The CDR3 DNA follows: TGTGCCAGCAGCCGGGGCACGAATACGCAGTATTTT. Its protein is CASSRGTNTQYF.

J is TRBJ2-3 and V is TRBV7-5. TRBV7-5 is tagged as a pseudogene. CDR3 length: 12 amino acids. CDR3 sequence reads: CARSSWSDTQYF. The CDR3 DNA sequence: TGTGCCAGAAGTTCCTGGTCAGATACGCAGTATTTT.

The chain uses TRBV10-3 and TRBJ1-6, with TRBD1 matching 7 bases. This CDR3 comprises 13 residues. The V and J ends lost 10 bases and 5 bases, in that order; junction bases with no gene match: 5. CDR1 and CDR2 from the germline V gene are ENHRY and SYGVKD. This chain's CDR3 is CATRTGDNSPLHF. As DNA, the CDR3 is TGTGCCACCCGGACAGGAGATAATTCACCCCTCCACTTT.

This clone was recorded a few times. Here the CDR3 DNA reads TGTGCCAGCAGCGTCCCGGGGGCTAAACCCCTCCACTTT. Protein product: CASSVPGAKPLHF. V usage is TRBV7-2 and J usage is TRBJ1-6; the D gene is possibly TRBD1 (6 bases). The length of the CDR3 is 13 residues. Trimming pared 5 bases from V and 12 bases from J, leaving 14 bases between. Germline V gives CDR1 SGHTA, CDR2 FQGNSA.

This chain connects TRBV12-3 or TRBV12-4 to TRBJ1-2; D ambiguous. The CDR3 runs 13 residues. The ends were cut back, 5 bases at V and 4 bases at J, with 11 bases in the middle. CDR3 nucleotides: TGTGCCAGCAGTCCTAGGACGGGCTATGGCTACACCTTC. It yields the protein CASSPRTGYGYTF.

CDR3 coding DNA: TGTGCCAGCAGTCCTGGGACGGGCCTCCCCCAGGATCAGCCCCAGCATTTT. Amino acid sequence: CASSPGTGLPQDQPQHF. V is TRBV28 and J is TRBJ1-5, with D perhaps TRBD1 (5 bases). Germline CDR1 and CDR2: MDHEN and SYDVKM. The CDR3 loop spans 17 amino acids. V was cut by 5 bases and J by 5 bases, with 22 bases left in between.

The chain links TRBV3-1 (or the pseudogene TRBV3-2) to TRBJ2-5; TRBD2 aligns across 9 bases. Germline V gene lookup returns CDR1 LGHDT and CDR2 YNNKEL (reference sequence). The CDR3 covers 17 residues. The J segment lost 5 bases and the V segment lost 6 bases, leaving 16 bases of the junction unmatched. CDR3 sequence (DNA): TGTGCCAGCAGACACTCACTAGCGGGCCCTACGGGGGAGACCCAGTACTTC. Translated: CASRHSLAGPTGETQYF.